This T cell receptor (beta chain) is drawn from a study of shared clonotypes between healthy human individuals (dated by TCRdb to the early 2020s). Turning to the overall study: Three men and two women, aged 18 to 49 years, made up the cohort. For each donor, CD4 naive and CD4 memory were each given three plates, CD8 naive was given two plates, and CD8 memory was given one plate. The study deeply sequenced blood TCR repertoires of about five healthy adults to estimate repertoire size and the extent of clonotype sharing between individuals. To increase sequencing depth and limit assay-specific biases, different laboratories used diverse techniques to prepare libraries and sequence TCR repertoires. Between about 0.8 and 9 billion PBMCs per donor were obtained by leukapheresis. The full study reports these points: Pairwise subsampling led to the expectation that sequencing depth would affect the degree of clonotype sharing among donors. Because the study included a small number of donors, the genetic and exposure-history diversity represented was limited. Across several donors, around 5% of naive CD4, approximately 3.6% of naive CD8, roughly 2.2% of memory CD4, and around 0.4% of memory CD8 clonotypes were shared. Clonotypes shared by all four sorted-subset donors showed higher generation probabilities than non-shared clonotypes. Incomplete sequencing was indicated by rarefaction of sorted-subset datasets, despite the large sequencing depth. Larger estimated clonotype richness was generally found for naive subsets than for memory subsets. Sampling was restricted to blood, and TCR repertoires in tissue are likely to differ from TCR repertoires in blood.

Using the deep immunoSEQ assay, multiplex PCR amplified TCR CDR3 regions from genomic DNA. Extracted genomic DNA from each cell subset was distributed evenly across all wells of several immunoSEQ 96-well plates, and each plate was treated as a replicate. Each replicate PCR for sorted subsets received approximately 200 ng genomic DNA, equal to about 30,000 T cell genomes. Purified libraries were quantified with a Qubit 3.0 fluorometer, sized on a Bioanalyzer 2100, and re-quantified with the KAPA Library Quantification kit. Each immunoSEQ 96-well plate was sequenced on its own single-read 150-cycle Illumina NextSeq 550 flow cell. The published analysis was carried out like this. Because the immunoSEQ output held only junctional sequences and lacked quality scores, the filtering could not match the filtering applied to full-length reads. Sequences were annotated with PyIR, a Python wrapper for IgBLAST v1.9, using IMGT germline references to assign V/J genes and CDR3. Reads were removed for weak V/J assignments (E-value above 1e-6), missing CDR3, stop codons, out-of-frame junctions, or ambiguous translated residues. A V3J clonotype was defined by an identical inferred V gene, J gene, and CDR3 amino acid sequence. To compute the percentage overlap between repertoires, the number of shared unique clonotypes was divided by the size of the smaller repertoire. RTK rarefaction, the Chao1 estimator, and Recon v2.1 estimates of unobserved clonotypes were used to assess repertoire richness. Generation probabilities were computed with OLGA for all TCRbeta clonotypes obtained by the gDNA method from several donors. TCRdb stores this immuneACCESS table with in-frame sequences only. Part of the clones is absent; in the studies checked, under half of the shortfall reflects unresolved V genes, and no reason is known for the rest. V, J and clone size derive from that table, while D and trimming were established from the DNA sequence. The sample table lists about 990,000 clones, approximately 80% of them with a count of one. Of the sample, 0.5% to 0.65% falls within the top ten clones.

The CDR3 runs 15 residues from the cysteine to the phenylalanine. The entry retains the CDR3 DNA only, 45 bases that are in frame from base 1. V lost 4 bases and J lost 4 bases, and the count of bases not matched to a germline gene is 4. Per the germline V gene, SGHRS is the CDR1 and YFSETQ is the CDR2. Regarding this clone: Its antigen remains undetermined. Base qualities are not provided; no much larger clone lies one nucleotide away.

Healthy HIV-negative adults with no recently reported acute infections or vaccinations were included as donors. Every donor was a Caucasian adult residing in Nashville, Tennessee, USA. CD4+ T cells were enriched by magnetic negative selection; naive cells were then positively selected on CD45RA, and the negative fraction formed the memory subset. Blood was obtained by leukapheresis, after which PBMCs were separated by Ficoll-Histopaque density gradient centrifugation and cryopreserved in liquid nitrogen vapor phase. Purity and quantity of every magnetically sorted T cell population were checked by analytical flow cytometry. Genomic DNA was isolated from each sorted fraction and quantified by UV absorbance on a Nanodrop 2000c.

The specimen sequenced was memory CD4+ T cells from PBMCs. The sample's cell subset or site label is to be understood as: CD45RA-negative fraction. The receptor was isolated from a man younger than 30 in good health. Some clones in this sample may be carry-over from other donors' samples. The chain uses TRBV5-1 and TRBJ2-4; 11 central nucleotides agree with TRBD2. The base sequence is TGCGCCAGCAGCGACACTAGCGGGGGAAAAAACATTCAGTACTTC. This yields the protein CASSDTSGGKNIQYF.